The text below deals with one TCR beta chain. Its antigen is currently unknown. The record originates from a study of T-cell memory formation after mild COVID-19. A single record per CDR3 protein comes from TCRdb applying MiXCR to the 5' RACE reads. The sample shows around 300,000 distinct CDR3 sequences, around 8% of them seen only once. Study observations and caveats: Clones contracting across day 15 to 85 had a balanced CD4/CD8 profile; later expanding clones leaned CD4+.

The sequence came from a man between 18 and 35 years old who had mild COVID-19 (a few samples of this study predate the infection). Cell type and time point are not known. The sample comprised PBMCs or a T cell subset sorted from them (not recorded which).

CDR3 protein: CATSALAETGELFF. CDR3 sequence (DNA): TGTGCCACCAGCGCGCTAGCGGAAACCGGGGAGCTGTTTTTT. The gene calls are TRBV15 and TRBJ2-2; 7 bases map to TRBD2. The germline V gene has CDR1 LNHNV and CDR2 YYDKDF (reference sequence). CDR3 length: 14 amino acids. Germline trimming cut 5 bases from V and 5 bases from J; bases unmatched to any gene: 5. Looking up the rest from reference TRBV15 and TRBJ2-2 gives the full variable domain: DAMVIQNPRYQVTQFGKPVTLSCSQTLNHNVMYWYQQKSSQAPKLLFHYYDKDFNNEADTPDNFQSRRPNTSFCFLDIRSPGLGDTAMYLCATSALAETGELFFGEGSRLTVL.